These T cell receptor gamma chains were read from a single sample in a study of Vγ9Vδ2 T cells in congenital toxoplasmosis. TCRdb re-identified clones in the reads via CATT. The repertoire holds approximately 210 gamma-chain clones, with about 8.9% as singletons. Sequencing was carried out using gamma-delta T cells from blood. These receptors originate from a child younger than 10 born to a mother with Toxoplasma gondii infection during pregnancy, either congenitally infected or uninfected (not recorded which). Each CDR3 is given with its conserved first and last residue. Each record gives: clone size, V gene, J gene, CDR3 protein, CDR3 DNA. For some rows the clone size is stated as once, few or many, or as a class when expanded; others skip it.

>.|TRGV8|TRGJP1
CATWDSYSSDWFKIF
TGTGCCACCTGGGATAGTTATAGTAGTGATTGGTTCAAGATATTT
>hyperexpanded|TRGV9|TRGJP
CALSGLEELGKKIKVF
TGTGCCTTGTCAGGGCTCGAAGAGTTGGGCAAAAAAATCAAGGTATTT
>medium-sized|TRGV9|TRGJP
CALWEVRELGKKIKVF
TGTGCCTTGTGGGAGGTGCGGGAGTTGGGCAAAAAAATCAAGGTATTT
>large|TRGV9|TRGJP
CALWEELGKKIKVF
TGTGCCTTGTGGGAAGAGTTGGGCAAAAAAATCAAGGTATTT